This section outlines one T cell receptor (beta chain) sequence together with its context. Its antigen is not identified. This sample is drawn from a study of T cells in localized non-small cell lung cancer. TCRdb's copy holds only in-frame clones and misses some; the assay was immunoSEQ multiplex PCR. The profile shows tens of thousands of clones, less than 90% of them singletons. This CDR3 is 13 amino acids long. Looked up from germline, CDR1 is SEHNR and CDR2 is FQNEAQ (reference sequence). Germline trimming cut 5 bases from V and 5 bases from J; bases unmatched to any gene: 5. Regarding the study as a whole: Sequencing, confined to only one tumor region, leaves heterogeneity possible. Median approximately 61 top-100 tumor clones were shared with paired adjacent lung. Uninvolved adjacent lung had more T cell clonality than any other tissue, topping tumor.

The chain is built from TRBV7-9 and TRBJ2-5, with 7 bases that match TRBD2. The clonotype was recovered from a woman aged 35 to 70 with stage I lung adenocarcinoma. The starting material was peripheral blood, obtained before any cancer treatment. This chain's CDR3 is CASSPGGRETQYF. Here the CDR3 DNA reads TGTGCCAGCAGCCCCGGGGGGAGGGAGACCCAGTACTTC. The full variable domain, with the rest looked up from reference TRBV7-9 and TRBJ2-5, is DTGVSQNPRHKITKRGQNVTFRCDPISEHNRLYWYRQTLGQGPEFLTYFQNEAQLEKSRLLSDRFSAERPKGSFSTLEIQRTEQGDSAMYLCASSPGGRETQYFGPGTRLLVL.